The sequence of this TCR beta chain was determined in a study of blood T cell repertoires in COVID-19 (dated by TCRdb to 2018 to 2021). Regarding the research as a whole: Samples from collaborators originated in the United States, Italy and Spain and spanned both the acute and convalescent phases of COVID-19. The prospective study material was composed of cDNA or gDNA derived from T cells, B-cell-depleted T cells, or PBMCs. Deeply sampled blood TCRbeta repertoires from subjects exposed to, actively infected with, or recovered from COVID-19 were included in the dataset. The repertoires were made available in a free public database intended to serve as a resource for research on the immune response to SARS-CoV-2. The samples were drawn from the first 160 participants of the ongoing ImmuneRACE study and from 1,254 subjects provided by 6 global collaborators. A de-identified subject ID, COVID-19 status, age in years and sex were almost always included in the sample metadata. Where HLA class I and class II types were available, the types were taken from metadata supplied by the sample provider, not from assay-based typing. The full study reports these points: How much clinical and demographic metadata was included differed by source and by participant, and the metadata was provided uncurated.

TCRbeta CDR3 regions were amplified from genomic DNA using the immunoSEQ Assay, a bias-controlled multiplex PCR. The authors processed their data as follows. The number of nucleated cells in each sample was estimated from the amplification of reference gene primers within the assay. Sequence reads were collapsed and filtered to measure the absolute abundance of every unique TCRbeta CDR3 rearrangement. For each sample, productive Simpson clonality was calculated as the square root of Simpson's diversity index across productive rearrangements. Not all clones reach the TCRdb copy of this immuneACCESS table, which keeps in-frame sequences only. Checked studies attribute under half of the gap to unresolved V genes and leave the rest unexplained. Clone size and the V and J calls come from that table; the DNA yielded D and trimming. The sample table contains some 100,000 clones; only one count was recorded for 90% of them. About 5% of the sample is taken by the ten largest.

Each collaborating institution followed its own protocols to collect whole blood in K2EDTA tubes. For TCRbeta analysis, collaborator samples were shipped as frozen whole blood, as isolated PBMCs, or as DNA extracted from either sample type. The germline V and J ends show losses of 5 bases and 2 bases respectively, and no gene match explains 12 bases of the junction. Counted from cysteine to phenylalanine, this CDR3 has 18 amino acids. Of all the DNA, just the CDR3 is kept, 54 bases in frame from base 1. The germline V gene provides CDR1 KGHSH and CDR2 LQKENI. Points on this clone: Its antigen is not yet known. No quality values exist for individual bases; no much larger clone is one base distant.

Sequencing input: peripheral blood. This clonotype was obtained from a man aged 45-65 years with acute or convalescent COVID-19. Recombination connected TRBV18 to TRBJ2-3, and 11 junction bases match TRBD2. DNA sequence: TGTGCCAGCTCAAGAAGCGGACTAGCGGGTATTAACACAGATACGCAGTATTTT. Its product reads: CASSRSGLAGINTDTQYF. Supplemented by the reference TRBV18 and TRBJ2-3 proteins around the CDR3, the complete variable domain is NAGVMQNPRHLVRRRGQEARLRCSPMKGHSHVYWYRQLPEEGLKFMVYLQKENIIDESGMPKERFSAEFPKEGPSILRIQQVVRGDSAAYFCASSRSGLAGINTDTQYFGPGTRLTVL.